The source of this TCR beta chain is a study of CD8 T cells in cerebrospinal fluid in Alzheimer's disease. General study results and limits: In mild cognitive impairment or Alzheimer's disease, the biggest CSF clone made up more TCRs than in controls. The authors cautioned that cerebrospinal fluid EBV-specific TCRs do not prove EBV causes Alzheimer's. Expanded clones of at least 3% were commoner in Alzheimer's patients than healthy subjects.

CSF cells underwent 10X single-cell V(D)J and 5' gene-expression profiling. TCRdb processed the 10x single-cell sequencing reads again and assigns one entry to each CDR3 protein, with no DNA. The sample table includes about 1,400 distinct CDR3 sequences. Germline CDR1 reads LNHDA; CDR2 reads SQIVND (reference sequence). The CDR3 is made up of 14 amino acids. This clonotype is classed as large by frequency. Its antigen remains unidentified. The chain is built from TRBV19 and TRBJ1-1; TCRdb names TRBD1, which stays unverified in the absence of DNA. The receptor was derived from a human donor with mild cognitive impairment. The sample was cerebrospinal fluid. The CDR3 reads CASSIRGPATEAFF.